The following is a T cell receptor beta chain sequence with its context. The antigen is not known. The library came from three nested PCR rounds adapted from ARM-PCR protocols. Each CDR3 protein is one row after TCRdb ran MiXCR on the multiplex PCR reads. This table holds some 100,000 distinct CDR3 sequences, approximately 82% found once. The sample comes from a study of tumor and adjacent non-tumor tissue in lung cancer. Regarding the study as a whole: TCR diversity was significantly greater in tumor than normal lung tissue.

This sample's RNA came from whole unsorted tissue. This CDR3 has 13 amino acids. Germline CDR1 and CDR2: SGHAT and FQNNGV. Trimming removed 5 bases at V and 9 bases at J, with 16 bases between. The chain is built from TRBV11-2 and TRBJ1-2; TRBD1 might be the D (5 bases). This sequence originates from a woman aged 60-70 years with non-small cell lung cancer. Specimen: lung tumor tissue. CDR3 loop: CASSMEGRGRYTF. The CDR3 DNA reads as TGTGCCAGCAGCATGGAGGGGAGGGGACGCTACACCTTC.